This entry describes one T cell receptor beta chain. Its antigen is not known. The data were produced by immunoSEQ multiplex PCR, yet TCRdb's version contains in-frame clones alone and is incomplete. The table records tens of thousands of clones, about 87% of them present only once. This sample is drawn from a study of T cell responses to AZD1222 COVID-19 vaccine. Regarding the study as a whole: Nearly half of spike-specific TCRs reportedly go after variant regions that carry no mutations.

The CDR3 runs 16 residues. The germline gives CDR1 SNHLY, CDR2 FYNNEI. J gave up 2 bases and V 3 bases, and 6 bases lay outside the gene matches. The sequencing here drew on peripheral blood, taken on day 0 of AZD1222 vaccination. The receptor was isolated from an adult in good health. The rearrangement uses TRBV2 and TRBJ2-3, with TRBD2 matching 9 bases. The CDR3 nucleotides are TGTGCCAGCAGTGATAAGACTAGCGGAAACACAGATACGCAGTATTTT. Protein sequence: CASSDKTSGNTDTQYF. The full variable domain, in which reference TRBV2 and TRBJ2-3 provide the parts outside the CDR3, is EPEVTQTPSHQVTQMGQEVILRCVPISNHLYFYWYRQILGQKVEFLVSFYNNEISEKSEIFDDQFSVERPDGSNFTLKIRSTKLEDSAMYFCASSDKTSGNTDTQYFGPGTRLTVL.